This TCR beta chain was captured in a study of glioma-infiltrating T cells after dendritic cell vaccination. For the study at large: Between the early 2000s and the early 2010s, patients got autologous tumor lysate-pulsed dendritic cell vaccines.

The CDR3 is 14 residues long. Germline-derived CDR1 and CDR2 are MGHDK and SYGVNS. The ends lost 5 bases at V and 2 bases at J; junction bases unmatched: 5. Libraries were prepared by immunoSEQ multiplex PCR; TCRdb keeps only in-frame clonotypes and omits some of them. This table has fewer than 11,000 clones, 81% appearing once. The time point is: after dendritic cell vaccination, including at tumor progression/relapse. The sequenced sample was blood, obtained after dendritic cell vaccination. The chain recombines TRBV25-1 with TRBJ2-5; TRBD1 matches 7 bases. This TCR was sampled from a human donor with glioblastoma. For the CDR3, the DNA is TGTGCCAGCAGTACTGGACAGGTTCAAGAGACCCAGTACTTC. Its protein product is CASSTGQVQETQYF.